The clone carrying this T cell receptor (beta chain) was picked up one time. Its antigen is unknown. A multiplex PCR was run with 60 Vbeta primers and 13 Jbeta primers. Some clones are missing from TCRdb's copy, which holds only in-frame ones; the method was immunoSEQ multiplex PCR. The top ten clones hold 6.1% of a sample with 100,000 or so clones, 83% of them seen once. This record comes from a study of cytomegalovirus exposure and HLA in healthy donors. The overall study: Within an early data release were 65 million to 90 million unique TCRs drawn from HLA-typed donors. The Caucasian-associated ancestry cluster contained about 80% of the approximately 420 genotyped donors. Study-level results: Listed as cytomegalovirus-associated were 164 TCR beta chains.

Losses at the gene ends were 3 bases for V and 8 bases for J; bases not matched to a gene: 10. The germline CDR1 and CDR2 sequences are MNHEY and SMNVEV (reference sequence). The CDR3 length is 15 residues. This clonotype was obtained from a man younger than 35 in good health and CMV-seronegative. The sequencing input was PBMCs. The chain has TRBV27 and TRBJ2-1; 7 nucleotides match TRBD1. The CDR3 DNA sequence: TGTGCCAGCAGTTTCCCGACAGGGAATAGGGATGAGCAGTTCTTC. This sequence encodes CASSFPTGNRDEQFF.